The next 2 T cell receptor beta chains were all read from a single sample in a study of T cell responses to AZD1222 COVID-19 vaccine. Sequencing was performed with immunoSEQ multiplex PCR; in TCRdb, only in-frame clones are kept and a portion is missing. The sample has 35,000 to 50,000 clones, over 75% seen once. Specimen: peripheral blood, collected 28 days after the second dose of the MenACWY control vaccine. The receptors shown here come from an adult who received the MenACWY meningococcal vaccine as a control.

The V call is TRBV7-6, the J call TRBJ2-2; 10 positions match TRBD1. The V segment lost 3 bases and the J segment 5 bases; nucleotides outside the gene matches: 9. The CDR3 extends over 17 amino acids. The germline gives CDR1 SGHVS, CDR2 FNYEAQ. This chain's CDR3 is CASSFLGTGVVTGELFF. CDR3 nucleotides: TGTGCCAGCAGCTTCCTCGGGACAGGGGTCGTAACCGGGGAGCTGTTTTTT.

The rearrangement joins TRBV6-1 to TRBJ1-2; tentatively, D is TRBD1 (5 bases). Germline CDR1 is MNHNS and CDR2 is SASEGT. The germline V and J ends were trimmed by 3 bases and 8 bases, with 13 bases remaining between them. The CDR3 covers 13 residues. CDR3: CASSEQGVRGYTF. CDR3 nucleotides: TGTGCCAGCAGTGAGCAAGGGGTCCGGGGCTACACCTTC.